The sequence of this T cell receptor (beta chain) was determined in a study of T cells in Graves' hyperthyroidism and ophthalmopathy. Background on the study: Peripheral blood was drawn at first diagnosis, prior to all treatment. Study conclusions and caveats: Ophthalmopathy onset followed model prediction by a median about 6.5 months.

RNA transcripts gave rise to amplified TCR beta CDR3 regions. With the HTBI primer set, the TCR CDR3 went through a first round of RT-PCR. TCRdb re-called the multiplex PCR reads through MiXCR, storing one row per CDR3 protein. The data show a few hundred thousand distinct CDR3 sequences, with 12% to 15% seen just once and roughly 14% held by the top ten. This clonotype was observed at least ten times. Its target is not known. Losses at the gene ends were 5 bases for V and 0 bases for J; bases not matched to a gene: 9. The CDR3 runs 18 residues. Germline V lookup: CDR1 LNHDA, CDR2 SQIVND (reference sequence). Diagnoses were made from clinical symptoms, serum measures (thyroxine and TRAb), thyroid ultrasound and orbital computed tomography.

Sequencing was performed on blood. The source of this sequence is a woman aged 40 to 50 with Graves' hyperthyroidism. This rearrangement joins TRBV19 to TRBJ1-5, with TRBD1 matching 11 bases. The CDR3 DNA reads as TGTGCCAGTAGTCCGCCGGGACAGGGGGAGCCTAGCAATCAGCCCCAGCATTTT. It specifies CASSPPGQGEPSNQPQHF.